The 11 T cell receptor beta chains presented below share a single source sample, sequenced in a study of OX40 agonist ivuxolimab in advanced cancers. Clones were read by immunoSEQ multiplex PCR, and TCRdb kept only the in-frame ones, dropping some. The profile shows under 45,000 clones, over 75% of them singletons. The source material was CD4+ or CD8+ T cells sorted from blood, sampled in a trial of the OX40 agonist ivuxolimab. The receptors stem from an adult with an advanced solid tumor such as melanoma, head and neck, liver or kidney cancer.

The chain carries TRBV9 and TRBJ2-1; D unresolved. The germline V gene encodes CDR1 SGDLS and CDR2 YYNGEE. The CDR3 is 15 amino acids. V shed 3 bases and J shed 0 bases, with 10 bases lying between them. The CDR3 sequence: CASSETDISYNEQFF. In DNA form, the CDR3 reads TGTGCCAGCAGCGAAACGGATATCTCCTACAATGAGCAGTTCTTC.

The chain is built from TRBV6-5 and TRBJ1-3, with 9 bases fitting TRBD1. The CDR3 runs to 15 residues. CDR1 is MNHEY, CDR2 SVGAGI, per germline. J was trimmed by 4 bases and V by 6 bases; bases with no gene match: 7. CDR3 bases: TGTGCCAGCAGCCCTGACAGGGGGACGGGAAACACCATATATTTT. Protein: CASSPDRGTGNTIYF.

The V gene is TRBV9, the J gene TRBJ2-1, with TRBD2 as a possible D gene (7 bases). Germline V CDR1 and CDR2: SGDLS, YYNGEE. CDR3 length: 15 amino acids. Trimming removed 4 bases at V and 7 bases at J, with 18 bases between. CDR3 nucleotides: TGTGCCAGCAGCTTAGGGGGGCTAGCGGCTAATGAGCAGTTCTTC. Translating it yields CASSLGGLAANEQFF.

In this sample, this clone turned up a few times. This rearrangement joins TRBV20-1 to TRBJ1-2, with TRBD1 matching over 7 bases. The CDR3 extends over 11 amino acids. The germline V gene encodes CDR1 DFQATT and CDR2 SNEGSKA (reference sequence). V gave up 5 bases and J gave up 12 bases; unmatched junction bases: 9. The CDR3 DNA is TGCAGTGCTGAAACAGGGGTGGTGAACACCTTC. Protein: CSAETGVVNTF.

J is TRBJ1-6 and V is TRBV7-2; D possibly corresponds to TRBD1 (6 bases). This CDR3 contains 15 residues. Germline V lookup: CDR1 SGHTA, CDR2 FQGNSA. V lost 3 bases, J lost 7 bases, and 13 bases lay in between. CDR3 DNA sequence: TGTGCCAGCAGCTTGTACCGGGACATAAATTCACCCCTCCACTTT. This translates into CASSLYRDINSPLHF.

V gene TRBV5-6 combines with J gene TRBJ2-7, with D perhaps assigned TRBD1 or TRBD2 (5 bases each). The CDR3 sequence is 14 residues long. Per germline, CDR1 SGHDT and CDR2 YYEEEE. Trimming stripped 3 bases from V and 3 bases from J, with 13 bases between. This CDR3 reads CASSSPGTGYEQYF. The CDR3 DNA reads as TGTGCCAGCAGCTCCCCTGGGACGGGCTACGAGCAGTACTTC.

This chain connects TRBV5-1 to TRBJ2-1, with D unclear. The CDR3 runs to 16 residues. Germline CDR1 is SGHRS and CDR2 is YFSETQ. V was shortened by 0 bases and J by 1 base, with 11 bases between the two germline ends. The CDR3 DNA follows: TGCGCCAGCAGCTTGGCCATAGACCATTCCTACAATGAGCAGTTCTTC. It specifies CASSLAIDHSYNEQFF.

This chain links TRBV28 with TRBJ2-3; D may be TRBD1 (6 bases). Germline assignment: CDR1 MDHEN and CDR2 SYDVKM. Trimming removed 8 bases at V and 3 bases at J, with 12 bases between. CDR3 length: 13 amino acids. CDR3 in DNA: TGTGCCAGCGCCAGGGGTATGACAGATACGCAGTATTTT. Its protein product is CASARGMTDTQYF.

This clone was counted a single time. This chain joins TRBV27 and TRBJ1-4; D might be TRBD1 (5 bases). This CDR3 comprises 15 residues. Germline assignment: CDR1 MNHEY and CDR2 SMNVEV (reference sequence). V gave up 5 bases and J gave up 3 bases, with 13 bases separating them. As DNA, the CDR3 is TGTGCCAGCAGTGACACAGGTCTGCCTAATGAAAAACTGTTTTTT. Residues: CASSDTGLPNEKLFF.

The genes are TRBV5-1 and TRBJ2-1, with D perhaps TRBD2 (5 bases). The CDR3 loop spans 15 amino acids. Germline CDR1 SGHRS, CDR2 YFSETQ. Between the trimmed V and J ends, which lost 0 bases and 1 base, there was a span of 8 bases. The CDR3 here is CASSLALVSYNEQFF. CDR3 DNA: TGCGCCAGCAGCTTGGCACTAGTATCCTACAATGAGCAGTTCTTC.

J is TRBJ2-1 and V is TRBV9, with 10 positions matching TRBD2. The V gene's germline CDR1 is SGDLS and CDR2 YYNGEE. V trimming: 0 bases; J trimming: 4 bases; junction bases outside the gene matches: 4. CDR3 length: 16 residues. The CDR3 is CASSVGGTSAYNEQFF. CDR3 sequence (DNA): TGTGCCAGCAGCGTAGGGGGGACTAGCGCTTACAATGAGCAGTTCTTC.